The 13 T cell receptor beta chains in this list originate from one sample, sequenced in a study of blood T cell repertoires in COVID-19. Assay: immunoSEQ multiplex PCR; the TCRdb copy retains only in-frame clones and omits some. The sample has roughly 190,000 clones, about four fifths seen once. Sequencing was done on a sample of peripheral blood. Receptors were obtained from a woman in her 70s with active or convalescent COVID-19.

This clone was observed a few times. V is TRBV6-5 and J is TRBJ2-7; tentative D call: TRBD2 (5 bases). Germline loops: CDR1 MNHEY, CDR2 SVGAGI. V lost 6 bases, J lost 2 bases, and 17 bases lay in between. The CDR3 length is 15 residues. The CDR3 nucleotides are TGTGCCAGCAGGGATGGGTCCCACGGGGCCTACGAGCAGTACTTC. This translates into CASRDGSHGAYEQYF.

The chain uses TRBV7-9 and TRBJ1-5; possible D gene TRBD1, 6 bases. CDR3 size: 12 residues. Trimming removed 8 bases from V and 5 bases from J, with 10 bases in between. From germline, CDR1 is SEHNR and CDR2 FQNEAQ (reference sequence). The DNA of the CDR3 is TGTGCCAGCGGGGCAGGGGATCAGCCCCAGCATTTT. Translated: CASGAGDQPQHF.

The chain combines TRBV19 with TRBJ1-4; no firm D call. V dropped 3 bases and J dropped 9 bases, with 8 bases sitting between them. The CDR3 extends over 12 amino acids. The germline V gene encodes CDR1 LNHDA and CDR2 SQIVND (reference sequence). The CDR3 DNA is TGTGCCAGTAGTATTGGAGGAAAAAAACTGTTTTTT. It is translated as CASSIGGKKLFF. Based on the CDR3 plus reference TRBV19 and TRBJ1-4, the full variable domain is DGGITQSPKYLFRKEGQNVTLSCEQNLNHDAMYWYRQDPGQGLRLIYYSQIVNDFQKGDIAEGYSVSREKKESFPLTVTSAQKNPTAFYLCASSIGGKKLFFGSGTQLSVL.

The chain combines TRBV7-2 with TRBJ1-1; D gene uncertain. The length of the CDR3 is 14 residues. Germline V CDR1 and CDR2: SGHTA, FQGNSA. The ends were cut back, 3 bases at V and 5 bases at J, with 13 bases in the middle. In DNA, the CDR3 is TGTGCCAGCAGCTTGGGCATACGGGAGACTGAAGCTTTCTTT. This sequence encodes CASSLGIRETEAFF. The variable domain in full, with the rest retrieved from reference TRBV7-2 and TRBJ1-1, is GAGVSQSPSNKVTEKGKDVELRCDPISGHTALYWYRQSLGQGLEFLIYFQGNSAPDKSGLPSDRFSAERTGGSVSTLTIQRTQQEDSAVYLCASSLGIRETEAFFGQGTRLTVV.

In its sample, this clone was seen a few times. The chain is built from TRBV5-6 and TRBJ1-2; the match to TRBD1 covers 9 bases. The germline V gene encodes CDR1 SGHDT and CDR2 YYEEEE. This CDR3 region has 13 residues. V gave up 1 base and J gave up 12 bases; unmatched junction bases: 7. Written as DNA, the CDR3 is TGTGCCAGCAGCTTGAAAGGGACAGGGCCTAACACCTTC. Protein sequence: CASSLKGTGPNTF. The whole variable domain, filled in from reference TRBV5-6 and TRBJ1-2, reads DAGVTQSPTHLIKTRGQQVTLRCSPKSGHDTVSWYQQALGQGPQFIFQYYEEEERQRGNFPDRFSGHQFPNYSSELNVNALLLGDSALYLCASSLKGTGPNTFGSGTRLTVV.

In this sample, this clone turned up a few times. The chain combines TRBV5-4 with TRBJ1-6; tentative D call: TRBD1 (5 bases). Trimming cost V 6 bases and J 0 bases, with 13 bases left between them. CDR1 and CDR2 (germline): SGHNT, YYREEE (reference sequence). The CDR3 extends over 16 amino acids. This CDR3 is CASTPGGSSYNSPLHF. For the CDR3, the DNA is TGTGCCAGCACCCCTGGGGGGAGCTCCTATAATTCACCCCTCCACTTT.

This rearrangement joins TRBV28 to TRBJ2-1, with 9 bases fitting TRBD1. The germline V gene has CDR1 MDHEN and CDR2 SYDVKM. There are 16 residues in the CDR3. V lost 2 bases to trimming and J lost 6 bases; unmatched junction nucleotides: 8. Here the CDR3 reads CASSLAGQGKSNEQFF. CDR3 nucleotide sequence: TGTGCCAGCAGTTTAGCCGGACAGGGGAAATCCAATGAGCAGTTCTTC.

V and J are TRBV28 and TRBJ2-6; 9 bases align to TRBD2. In germline, CDR1 is MDHEN, CDR2 SYDVKM. The CDR3 loop spans 15 amino acids. Losses at the gene ends were 8 bases for V and 0 bases for J; bases not matched to a gene: 2. Here the CDR3 reads CASGREGSGANVLTF. CDR3 nucleotides: TGTGCCAGCGGGCGGGAGGGCTCTGGGGCCAACGTCCTGACTTTC.

The chain combines TRBV7-6 with TRBJ2-1, with TRBD2 identical over 7 bases. Germline V lookup: CDR1 SGHVS, CDR2 FNYEAQ. V trimming: 5 bases; J trimming: 2 bases; junction bases outside the gene matches: 3. CDR3 length: 14 amino acids. CDR3 nucleotide sequence: TGTGCCAGCAGCCTTGGGACTACCTACAATGAGCAGTTCTTC. Encoded protein: CASSLGTTYNEQFF.

The chain recombines TRBV10-3 with TRBJ1-5, with D unresolved. Looked up from germline, CDR1 is ENHRY and CDR2 is SYGVKD. Trimming cost V 0 bases and J 6 bases, with 6 bases left between them. CDR3 length: 13 amino acids. CDR3 residues: CAISESGSQPQHF. The CDR3 coding sequence is TGTGCCATCAGTGAGTCGGGGAGTCAGCCCCAGCATTTT.

The chain links TRBV5-6 to TRBJ2-1; 11 bases map to TRBD1. Germline CDR1 reads SGHDT; CDR2 reads YYEEEE. V gave up 4 bases and J gave up 9 bases; unmatched junction bases: 6. The CDR3 spans 14 residues. The CDR3 nucleotides read TGTGCCAGCAGCCTTGGACAGGGGGCCGTTGAGCAGTTCTTC. It is translated as CASSLGQGAVEQFF.

The chain uses TRBV18 and TRBJ2-7, with a tentative D call TRBD2 (7 bases). V shed 0 bases and J shed 5 bases, with 17 bases lying between them. This CDR3 is built from 16 residues. Germline V gene sequence: CDR1 KGHSH, CDR2 LQKENI. CDR3 in DNA: TGTGCCAGCTCACCACCGGGGCTTCGGGGGGCCAACGAGCAGTACTTC. Residues: CASSPPGLRGANEQYF. Supplemented by reference TRBV18 and TRBJ2-7, the full variable domain reads NAGVMQNPRHLVRRRGQEARLRCSPMKGHSHVYWYRQLPEEGLKFMVYLQKENIIDESGMPKERFSAEFPKEGPSILRIQQVVRGDSAAYFCASSPPGLRGANEQYFGPGTRLTVT.

This clone has only one observation. CDR3: CASSVGTEGNTIYF. CDR3 sequence (DNA): TGTGCCAGCAGCGTAGGAACAGAAGGAAACACCATATATTTT. This chain links TRBV9 with TRBJ1-3; the D is unclear. This CDR3 is 14 amino acids long. Trimming cost V 0 bases and J 4 bases, with 8 bases left between them. Per germline, CDR1 SGDLS and CDR2 YYNGEE.